The following is a TCR beta chain sequence with its context. Its antigen is unknown. This entry is derived from a study of tumor-infiltrating lymphocytes in primary liver carcinoma. The wider study: Staging of the tumors gave T1-T3 N0M0, with widths of roughly 4.2 to 11 cm. Study outcomes and limitations: Tumor top-250-clone fractions significantly exceeded those of blood (p = 0.039).

The CDR3 totals 15 residues. Germline lookup yields CDR1 ENHRY and CDR2 SYGVKD. The V segment lost 5 bases and the J segment 4 bases; nucleotides outside the gene matches: 8. Unsorted whole blood yielded blood RNA, and germline DNA was extracted as well. Using a constant-region primer together with ProtoScript II reverse transcriptase, TCR beta cDNA was made from about 500 ng of total RNA. Researchers made the TCR beta libraries by running three nested multiplex PCR rounds with slightly modified ARM-PCR. The opening two PCR rounds, around 10 cycles each, paired TRBV1-TRBV30 forward primers with a C-beta reverse primer. TCRdb fed the multiplex PCR reads into MiXCR, producing one record per CDR3 protein. This sample has about 180,000 distinct CDR3 sequences, with around 60% found just once.

Sequencing was carried out using peripheral blood. The V and J genes are TRBV10-3 and TRBJ1-3, with 7 bases matching TRBD1. The TCR was taken from a man aged 40-55 years with primary liver carcinoma and hepatitis B virus infection. The CDR3 loop reads CAISTLQGSGNTIYF. For the CDR3, the DNA is TGTGCCATCAGTACCCTACAGGGGTCGGGAAACACCATATATTTT.